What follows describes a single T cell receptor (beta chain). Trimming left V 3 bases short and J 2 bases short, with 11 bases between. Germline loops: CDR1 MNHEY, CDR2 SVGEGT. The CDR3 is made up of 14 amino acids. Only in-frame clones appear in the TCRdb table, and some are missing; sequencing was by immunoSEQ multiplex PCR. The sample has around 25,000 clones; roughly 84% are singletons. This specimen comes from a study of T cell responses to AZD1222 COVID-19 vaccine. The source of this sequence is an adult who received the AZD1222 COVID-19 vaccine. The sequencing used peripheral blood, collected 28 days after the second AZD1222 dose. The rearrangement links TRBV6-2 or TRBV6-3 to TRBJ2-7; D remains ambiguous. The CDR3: CASSYKQATYEQYF. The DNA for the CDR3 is TGTGCCAGCAGTTATAAGCAGGCCACCTACGAGCAGTACTTC.